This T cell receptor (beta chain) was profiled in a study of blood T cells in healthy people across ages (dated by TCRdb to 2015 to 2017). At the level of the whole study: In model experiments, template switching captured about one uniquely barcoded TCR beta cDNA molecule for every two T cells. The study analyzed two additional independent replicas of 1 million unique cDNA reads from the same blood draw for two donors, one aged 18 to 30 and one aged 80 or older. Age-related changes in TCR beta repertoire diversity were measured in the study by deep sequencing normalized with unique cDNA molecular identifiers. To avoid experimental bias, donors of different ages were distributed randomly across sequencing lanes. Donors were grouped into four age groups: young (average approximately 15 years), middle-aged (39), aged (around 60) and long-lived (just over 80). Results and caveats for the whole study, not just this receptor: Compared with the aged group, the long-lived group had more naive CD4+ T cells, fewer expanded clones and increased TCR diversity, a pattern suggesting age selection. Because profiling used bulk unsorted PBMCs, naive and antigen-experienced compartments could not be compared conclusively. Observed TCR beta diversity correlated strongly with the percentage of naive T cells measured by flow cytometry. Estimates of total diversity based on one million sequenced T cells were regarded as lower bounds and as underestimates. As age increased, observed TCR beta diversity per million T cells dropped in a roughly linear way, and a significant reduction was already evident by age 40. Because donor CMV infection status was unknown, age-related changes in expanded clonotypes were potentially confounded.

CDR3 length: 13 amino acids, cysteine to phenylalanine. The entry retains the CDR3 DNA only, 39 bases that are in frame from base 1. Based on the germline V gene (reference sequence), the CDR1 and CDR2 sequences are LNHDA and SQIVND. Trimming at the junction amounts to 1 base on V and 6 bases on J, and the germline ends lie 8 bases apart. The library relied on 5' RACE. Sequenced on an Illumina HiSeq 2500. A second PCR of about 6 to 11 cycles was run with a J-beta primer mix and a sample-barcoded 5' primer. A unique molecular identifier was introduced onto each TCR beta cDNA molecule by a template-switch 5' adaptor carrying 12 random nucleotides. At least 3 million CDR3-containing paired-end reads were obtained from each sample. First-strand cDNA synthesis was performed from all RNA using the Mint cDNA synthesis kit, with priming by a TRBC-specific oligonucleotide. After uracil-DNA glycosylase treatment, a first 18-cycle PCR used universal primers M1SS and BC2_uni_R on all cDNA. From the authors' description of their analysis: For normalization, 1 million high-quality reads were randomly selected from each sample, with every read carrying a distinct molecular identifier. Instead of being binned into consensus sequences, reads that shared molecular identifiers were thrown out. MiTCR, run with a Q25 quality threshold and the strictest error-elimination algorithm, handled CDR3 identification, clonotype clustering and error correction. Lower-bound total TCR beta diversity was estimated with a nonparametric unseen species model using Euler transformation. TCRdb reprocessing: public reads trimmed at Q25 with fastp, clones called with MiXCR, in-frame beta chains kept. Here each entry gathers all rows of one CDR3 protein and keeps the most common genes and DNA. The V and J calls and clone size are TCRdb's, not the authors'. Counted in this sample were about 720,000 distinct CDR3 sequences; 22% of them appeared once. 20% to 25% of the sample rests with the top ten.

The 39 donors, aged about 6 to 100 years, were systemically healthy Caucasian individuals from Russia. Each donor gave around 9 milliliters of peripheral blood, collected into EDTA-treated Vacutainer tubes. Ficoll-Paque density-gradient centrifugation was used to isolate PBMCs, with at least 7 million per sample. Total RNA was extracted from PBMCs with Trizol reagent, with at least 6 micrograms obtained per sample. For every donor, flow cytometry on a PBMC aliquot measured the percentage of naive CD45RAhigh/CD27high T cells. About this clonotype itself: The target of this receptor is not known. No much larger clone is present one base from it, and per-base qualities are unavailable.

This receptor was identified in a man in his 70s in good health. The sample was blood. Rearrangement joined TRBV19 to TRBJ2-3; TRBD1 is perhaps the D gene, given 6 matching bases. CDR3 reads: CASSIGTADTQYF. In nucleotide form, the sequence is TGTGCCAGTAGTATAGGGACAGCGGATACGCAGTATTTT.